The clone carrying this T cell receptor (beta chain) was detected only a few times. Trimming pared 0 bases from V and 0 bases from J, leaving 8 bases between. CDR1 and CDR2 from the germline V gene are MNHEY and SVGAGI. The CDR3 is made up of 15 amino acids. These data are taken from a study of blood T cell repertoires in COVID-19. Study overall: COVID-19 samples from acute and convalescent phases originated in the United States, Italy and Spain. Sources were T cells, B-cell-depleted T cells, or PBMCs; the material itself was cDNA or gDNA.

Per the study methods: How many nucleated cells were present was estimated from reference gene primer amplification. The method was immunoSEQ multiplex PCR; TCRdb's version includes in-frame clones alone and lacks a portion of them. V and J calls and clone size come straight from that table; D and trimming were deduced from the DNA. The sample holds 150,000 to 200,000 clones, more than 60% seen once. This chain uses TRBV6-5 with TRBJ1-2, with D unresolved. Sequencing used peripheral blood. The sequence was collected from a man aged 65 to 85 with acute or convalescent COVID-19. CDR3 nucleotides: TGTGCCAGCAGTTACTCCGCGGGGACTAACTATGGCTACACCTTC. It translates to CASSYSAGTNYGYTF.